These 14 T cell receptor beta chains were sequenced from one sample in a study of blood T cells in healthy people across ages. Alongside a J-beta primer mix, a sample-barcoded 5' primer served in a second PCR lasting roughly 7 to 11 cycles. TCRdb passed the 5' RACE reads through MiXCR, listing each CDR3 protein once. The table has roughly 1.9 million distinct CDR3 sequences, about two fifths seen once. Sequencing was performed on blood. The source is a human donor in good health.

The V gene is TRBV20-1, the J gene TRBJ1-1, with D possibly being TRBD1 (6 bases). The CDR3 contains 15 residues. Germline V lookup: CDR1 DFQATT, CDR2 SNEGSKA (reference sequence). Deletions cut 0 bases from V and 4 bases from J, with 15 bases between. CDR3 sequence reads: CSARDLPGAGTEAFF. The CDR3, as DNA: TGCAGTGCTAGAGATCTGCCAGGGGCGGGCACTGAAGCTTTCTTT.

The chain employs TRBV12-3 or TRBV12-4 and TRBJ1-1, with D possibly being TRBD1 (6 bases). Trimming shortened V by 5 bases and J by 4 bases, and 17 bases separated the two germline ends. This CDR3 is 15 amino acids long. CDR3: CASSVAGGEGTEAFF. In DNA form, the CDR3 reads TGTGCCAGCAGTGTGGCCGGGGGCGAAGGCACTGAAGCTTTCTTT.

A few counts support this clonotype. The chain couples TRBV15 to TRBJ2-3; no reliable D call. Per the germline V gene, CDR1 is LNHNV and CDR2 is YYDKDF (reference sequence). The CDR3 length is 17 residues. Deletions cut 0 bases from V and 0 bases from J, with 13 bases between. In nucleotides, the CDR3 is TGTGCCACCAGCAGAGATCTGTTGCTTACTAGCACAGATACGCAGTATTTT. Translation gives CATSRDLLLTSTDTQYF.

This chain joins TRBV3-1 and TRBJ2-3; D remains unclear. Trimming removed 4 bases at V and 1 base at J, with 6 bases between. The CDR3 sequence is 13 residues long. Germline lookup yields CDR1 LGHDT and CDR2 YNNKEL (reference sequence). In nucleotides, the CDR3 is TGTGCCAGCAGCCGGCAGCGCACAGATACGCAGTATTTT. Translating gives CASSRQRTDTQYF.

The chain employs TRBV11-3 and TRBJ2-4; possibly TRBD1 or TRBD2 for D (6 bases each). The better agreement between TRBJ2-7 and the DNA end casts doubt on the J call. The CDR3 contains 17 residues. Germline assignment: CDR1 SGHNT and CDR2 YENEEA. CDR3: CASSLARGPGSRYEQYF. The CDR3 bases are TGTGCCAGCAGCTTAGCTCGGGGGCCAGGTAGTCGATACGAGCAGTACTTC.

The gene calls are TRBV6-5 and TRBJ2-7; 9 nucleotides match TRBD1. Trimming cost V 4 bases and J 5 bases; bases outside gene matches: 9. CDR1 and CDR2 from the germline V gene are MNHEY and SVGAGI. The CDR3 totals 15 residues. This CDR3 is CASSSSWTGVNEQYF. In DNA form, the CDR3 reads TGTGCCAGCAGTTCTTCCTGGACAGGGGTAAACGAGCAGTACTTC.

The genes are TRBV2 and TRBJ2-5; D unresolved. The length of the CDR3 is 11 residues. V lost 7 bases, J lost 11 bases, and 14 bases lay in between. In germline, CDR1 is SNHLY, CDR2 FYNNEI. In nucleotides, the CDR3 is TGTGCCAGCAAATCGGAATTAGAGCAGTACTTC. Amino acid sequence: CASKSELEQYF. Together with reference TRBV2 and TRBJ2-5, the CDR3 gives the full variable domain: EPEVTQTPSHQVTQMGQEVILRCVPISNHLYFYWYRQILGQKVEFLVSFYNNEISEKSEIFDDQFSVERPDGSNFTLKIRSTKLEDSAMYFCASKSELEQYFGPGTRLLVL.

The CDR3 DNA sequence: TGTGCCACCAGTTGGGGGGGGGCAAAAATTGAGCAGTTCTTC. Its translation: CATSWGGAKIEQFF. This chain uses TRBV24-1 with TRBJ2-1, with a tentative D call TRBD2 (7 bases). The length of the CDR3 is 14 residues. Trimming removed 6 bases from V and 9 bases from J, with 17 bases in between. Germline V gives CDR1 KGHDR, CDR2 SFDVKD.

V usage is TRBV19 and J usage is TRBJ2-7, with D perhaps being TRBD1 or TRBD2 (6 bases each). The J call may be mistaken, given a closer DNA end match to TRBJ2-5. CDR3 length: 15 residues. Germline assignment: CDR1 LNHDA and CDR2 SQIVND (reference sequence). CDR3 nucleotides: TGTGCCAGTAGTAACCGGGACGGGGGCCCCGGGACCCAGTACTTC. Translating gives CASSNRDGGPGTQYF.

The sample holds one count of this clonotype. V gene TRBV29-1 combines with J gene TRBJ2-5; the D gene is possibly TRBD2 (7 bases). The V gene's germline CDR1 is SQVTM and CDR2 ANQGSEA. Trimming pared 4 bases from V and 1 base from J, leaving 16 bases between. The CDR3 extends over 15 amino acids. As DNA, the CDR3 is TGCAGCGTTGGTATAAACGGGGGGCCCCAAGAGACCCAGTACTTC. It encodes CSVGINGGPQETQYF.

The CDR3 loop reads CASSPAALTKNEQFF. The CDR3 region has the DNA TGTGCCAGCAGCCCGGCAGCCTTGACAAAGAATGAGCAGTTCTTC. This sequence joins TRBV5-6 and TRBJ2-1; D remains unclear. Per germline, CDR1 SGHDT and CDR2 YYEEEE. V was cut by 4 bases and J by 7 bases, with 18 bases left in between. The CDR3 contains 15 residues.

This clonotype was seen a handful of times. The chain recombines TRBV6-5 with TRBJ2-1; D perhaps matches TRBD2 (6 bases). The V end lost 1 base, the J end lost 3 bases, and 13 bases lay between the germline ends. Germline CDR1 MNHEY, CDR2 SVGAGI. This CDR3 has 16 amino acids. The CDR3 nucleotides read TGTGCCAGCAGTTACTTGGGGGGTTCGCTCTACAATGAGCAGTTCTTC. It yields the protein CASSYLGGSLYNEQFF.

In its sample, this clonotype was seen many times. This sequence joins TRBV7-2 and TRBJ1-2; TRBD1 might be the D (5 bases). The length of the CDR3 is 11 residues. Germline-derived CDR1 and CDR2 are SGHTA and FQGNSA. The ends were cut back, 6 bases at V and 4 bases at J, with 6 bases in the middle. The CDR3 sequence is CASRGVYGYTF. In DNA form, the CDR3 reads TGTGCCAGCAGAGGGGTCTATGGCTACACCTTC. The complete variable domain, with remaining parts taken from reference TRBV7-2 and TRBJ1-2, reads GAGVSQSPSNKVTEKGKDVELRCDPISGHTALYWYRQSLGQGLEFLIYFQGNSAPDKSGLPSDRFSAERTGGSVSTLTIQRTQQEDSAVYLCASRGVYGYTFGSGTRLTVV.

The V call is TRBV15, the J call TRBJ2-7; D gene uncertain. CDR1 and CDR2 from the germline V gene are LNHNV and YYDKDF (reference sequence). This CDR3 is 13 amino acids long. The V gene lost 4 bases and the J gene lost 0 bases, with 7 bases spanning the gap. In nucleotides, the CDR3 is TGTGCCACCAGCACACAAAACTCCTACGAGCAGTACTTC. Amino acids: CATSTQNSYEQYF. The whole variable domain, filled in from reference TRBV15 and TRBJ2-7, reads DAMVIQNPRYQVTQFGKPVTLSCSQTLNHNVMYWYQQKSSQAPKLLFHYYDKDFNNEADTPDNFQSRRPNTSFCFLDIRSPGLGDTAMYLCATSTQNSYEQYFGPGTRLTVT.